The subject of this entry is one TCR beta chain. The data are from a study of blood T cell repertoires in COVID-19. Overall study context: Acute and convalescent COVID-19 samples came from the United States, Italy and Spain.

Sequencing used immunoSEQ multiplex PCR; TCRdb keeps in-frame clones, though not all of them. Among about 60,000 clones listed, around 80% were seen once. This sequence was found in a woman older than 75 with acute or convalescent COVID-19. The sequencing input was peripheral blood.

Here the CDR3 DNA reads TGTGCCAGCAGCCCCCGGCGACAGAACTATGGCTACACCTTC. Amino acid sequence: CASSPRRQNYGYTF. V and J are TRBV5-6 and TRBJ1-2, with TRBD1 as a possible D gene (5 bases). Germline CDR1 SGHDT, CDR2 YYEEEE. CDR3 length equals 14 residues. V lost 4 bases and J 2 bases, leaving 12 bases between the germline ends.